The clone carrying this T cell receptor beta chain was detected once. Antigen: not known. The data belong to a study of cytomegalovirus exposure and HLA in healthy donors. Study results and limitations: Upon later analysis, TCR association rates were observed to vary by HLA locus, being highest for DRB1 and lowest for HLA-C.

The primer mix had 60 Vbeta and 13 Jbeta primers. Using immunoSEQ multiplex PCR, the repertoire was profiled, and TCRdb retains in-frame clones only, with some absent. This sample has 200,000 to 250,000 clones, with 70% to 90% found just once. The V gene's germline CDR1 is SGHDT and CDR2 YYEEEE. Trimming cost V 6 bases and J 5 bases; bases outside gene matches: 12. The CDR3 loop spans 17 amino acids. The chain couples TRBV5-6 to TRBJ2-5; 14 positions agree with TRBD2. The sequenced material came from PBMCs. The receptor was derived from a man under 40 in good health and CMV-seronegative. The CDR3 DNA reads TGTGCCAGCACCCCGGGACTAGCGGGGGACCTCCGGGAGACCCAGTACTTC. It yields the protein CASTPGLAGDLRETQYF. The full variable domain, with the rest looked up from reference TRBV5-6 and TRBJ2-5, is DAGVTQSPTHLIKTRGQQVTLRCSPKSGHDTVSWYQQALGQGPQFIFQYYEEEERQRGNFPDRFSGHQFPNYSSELNVNALLLGDSALYLCASTPGLAGDLRETQYFGPGTRLLVL.